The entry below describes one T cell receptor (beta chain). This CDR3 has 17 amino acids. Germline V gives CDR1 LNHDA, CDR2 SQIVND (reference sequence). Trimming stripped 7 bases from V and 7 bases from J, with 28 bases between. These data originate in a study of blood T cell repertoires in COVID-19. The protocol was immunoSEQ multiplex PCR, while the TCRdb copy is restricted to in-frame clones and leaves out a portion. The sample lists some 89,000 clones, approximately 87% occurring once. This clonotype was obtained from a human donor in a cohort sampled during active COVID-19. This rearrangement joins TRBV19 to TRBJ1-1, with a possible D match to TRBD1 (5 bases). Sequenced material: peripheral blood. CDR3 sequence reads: CASTGREILVGRGEAFF. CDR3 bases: TGTGCCAGTACCGGAAGGGAGATCCTTGTGGGGAGGGGTGAAGCTTTCTTT.